These 14 T cell receptor beta chains originate from one sample sequenced in a study of T cell repertoires in ileal Crohn's disease. TCRdb's table, derived via immunoSEQ multiplex PCR, lists solely in-frame clones and lacks some. The profile shows 15,000 or so clones, about 75% of them singletons. Regarding time point: inflamed ileum from the surgical specimen. Sequencing was carried out using ileal tissue. The receptors derive from an adult with Crohn's disease.

The chain combines TRBV19 with TRBJ2-2; 9 bases align to TRBD2. The CDR3 totals 15 residues. Losses at the gene ends were 3 bases for V and 5 bases for J; bases not matched to a gene: 4. Germline V gives CDR1 LNHDA, CDR2 SQIVND (reference sequence). CDR3 sequence: CASSMGLAGTGELFF. The CDR3 nucleotides are TGTGCCAGTAGTATGGGGCTAGCGGGGACCGGGGAGCTGTTTTTT.

Only a few counts were recorded for this clone. The V gene is TRBV27, the J gene TRBJ2-1; TRBD2 agrees at 8 bases. Germline CDR1 reads MNHEY; CDR2 reads SMNVEV (reference sequence). With 6 bases clipped from V and 8 bases from J, the junction kept 12 bases outside the gene matches. The CDR3 runs to 15 residues. The CDR3 spells CASSAPGLGVDEQFF. As DNA, the CDR3 is TGTGCCAGCAGCGCTCCGGGACTAGGGGTCGATGAGCAGTTCTTC.

The chain recombines TRBV18 with TRBJ2-7; 13 nucleotides line up with TRBD2. The CDR3 has 15 residues. The germline CDR1 and CDR2 sequences are KGHSH and LQKENI. Unmatched junction bases numbered 1, after V lost 1 base and J lost 4 bases. The CDR3 sequence: CASSPQTSGGYEQYF. CDR3 DNA sequence: TGTGCCAGCTCACCACAGACTAGCGGGGGGTACGAGCAGTACTTC.

The genes are TRBV13 and TRBJ1-1, with D tentatively TRBD1 (6 bases). In germline, CDR1 is PRHDT, CDR2 FYEKMQ (reference sequence). Trimming stripped 5 bases from V and 1 base from J, with 11 bases between. The CDR3 sequence is 14 residues long. The chain's CDR3 is CASSPGQTNTEAFF. CDR3 bases: TGTGCCAGCAGCCCAGGACAGACGAACACTGAAGCTTTCTTT. The whole variable domain, remainder taken from reference TRBV13 and TRBJ1-1, is AAGVIQSPRHLIKEKRETATLKCYPIPRHDTVYWYQQGPGQDPQFLISFYEKMQSDKGSIPDRFSAQQFSDYHSELNMSSLELGDSALYFCASSPGQTNTEAFFGQGTRLTVV.

The gene calls are TRBV9 and TRBJ2-1; D uncertain. The germline V and J ends were trimmed by 0 bases and 4 bases, with 11 bases remaining between them. CDR1 is SGDLS and CDR2 is YYNGEE in the germline V gene. The CDR3 is made up of 15 amino acids. As DNA, the CDR3 is TGTGCCAGCAGCGTAGACGGAAGCCGTTACAATGAGCAGTTCTTC. Translation: CASSVDGSRYNEQFF.

The chain recombines TRBV6-6 with TRBJ2-7; D is possibly TRBD2 (6 bases). There are 14 residues in the CDR3. The V end was cut by 7 bases, the J end by 1 base, with 14 bases between. Germline-derived CDR1 and CDR2 are MNHNY and SVGAGI (reference sequence). This CDR3 is CASNHGRMSYEQYF. The CDR3 DNA reads TGTGCCAGCAATCACGGGAGAATGTCCTACGAGCAGTACTTC.

This clone was recorded only once. This chain joins TRBV11-2 and TRBJ2-7, with D perhaps given as TRBD1 or TRBD2 (5 bases each). V was clipped by 3 bases and J by 0 bases, with 15 bases between them. CDR3 length equals 16 residues. Germline values: CDR1 SGHAT, CDR2 FQNNGV. The CDR3 bases are TGTGCCAGCAGCTTCTATAGGGACCCAAGCTCCTACGAGCAGTACTTC. This translates into CASSFYRDPSSYEQYF.

The chain links TRBV5-4 to TRBJ2-5; the D gene is possibly TRBD2 (7 bases). The CDR3 consists of 15 residues. CDR1 SGHNT and CDR2 YYREEE come from the germline V gene (reference sequence). The V gene lost 1 base and the J gene lost 5 bases, with 15 bases spanning the gap. CDR3 amino acids: CASSLLGGGRETQYF. In nucleotides, the CDR3 is TGTGCCAGCAGCTTGTTGGGGGGGGGCCGGGAGACCCAGTACTTC.

This clone was recorded once. The CDR3 DNA sequence: TGTGCCAGCAGTTCCCGGGACTATTTCACCTACGAGCAGTACTTC. Amino acids: CASSSRDYFTYEQYF. The rearrangement joins TRBV6-5 to TRBJ2-7; the match to TRBD2 covers 7 bases. The V and J ends lost 4 bases and 2 bases, in that order; junction bases with no gene match: 8. There are 15 residues in the CDR3. Germline V lookup: CDR1 MNHEY, CDR2 SVGAGI.

This sequence joins TRBV6-5 and TRBJ2-5, with D perhaps matching TRBD1 or TRBD2 (6 bases each). Germline V gene sequence: CDR1 MNHEY, CDR2 SVGAGI. The V end lost 8 bases, the J end lost 7 bases, and 17 bases lay between the germline ends. The CDR3 spans 13 residues. CDR3 DNA sequence: TGTGCCAGCGGGGGGCCCGTCGGTGGGACCCAGTACTTC. This codes for CASGGPVGGTQYF.

The chain couples TRBV5-6 to TRBJ2-2, with D possibly matching TRBD1 (6 bases). V gave up 1 base and J gave up 9 bases, with 10 bases separating them. Germline V gene data show CDR1 as SGHDT and CDR2 as YYEEEE. The CDR3 spans 13 residues. The CDR3 sequence is CASSLRTGWELFF. In DNA form, the CDR3 reads TGTGCCAGCAGCTTGCGTACAGGGTGGGAGCTGTTTTTT.

This chain connects TRBV15 to TRBJ2-7; D possibly corresponds to TRBD2 (6 bases). CDR3 length: 15 residues. Trimming took 1 base from V and 2 from J, leaving 12 bases between them. Per the germline V gene, CDR1 is LNHNV and CDR2 is YYDKDF (reference sequence). The CDR3 is CATSRGGVLTYEQYF. The CDR3 DNA sequence: TGTGCCACCAGCAGAGGCGGGGTGTTAACCTACGAGCAGTACTTC. Based on the CDR3 plus reference TRBV15 and TRBJ2-7, the full variable domain is DAMVIQNPRYQVTQFGKPVTLSCSQTLNHNVMYWYQQKSSQAPKLLFHYYDKDFNNEADTPDNFQSRRPNTSFCFLDIRSPGLGDTAMYLCATSRGGVLTYEQYFGPGTRLTVT.

This rearrangement joins TRBV11-3 to TRBJ2-1; TRBD2 matches 8 bases. CDR1 is SGHNT and CDR2 is YENEEA in the germline V gene. The CDR3 runs 17 residues. The J segment lost 2 bases and the V segment lost 0 bases, leaving 6 bases of the junction unmatched. The CDR3 reads CASSLESPGGPYNEQFF. The DNA of the CDR3 is TGTGCCAGCAGCTTAGAATCTCCGGGGGGGCCCTACAATGAGCAGTTCTTC.

The V call is TRBV27, the J call TRBJ2-7; the D is unclear. Trimming took off 2 bases at V and 2 bases at J, with 19 bases between the two ends. The CDR3 is 17 residues long. Germline CDR1 MNHEY, CDR2 SMNVEV (reference sequence). This chain's CDR3 is CASSLMAPGTSAYEQYF. CDR3 DNA sequence: TGTGCCAGCAGTTTAATGGCCCCGGGCACCAGCGCCTACGAGCAGTACTTC.